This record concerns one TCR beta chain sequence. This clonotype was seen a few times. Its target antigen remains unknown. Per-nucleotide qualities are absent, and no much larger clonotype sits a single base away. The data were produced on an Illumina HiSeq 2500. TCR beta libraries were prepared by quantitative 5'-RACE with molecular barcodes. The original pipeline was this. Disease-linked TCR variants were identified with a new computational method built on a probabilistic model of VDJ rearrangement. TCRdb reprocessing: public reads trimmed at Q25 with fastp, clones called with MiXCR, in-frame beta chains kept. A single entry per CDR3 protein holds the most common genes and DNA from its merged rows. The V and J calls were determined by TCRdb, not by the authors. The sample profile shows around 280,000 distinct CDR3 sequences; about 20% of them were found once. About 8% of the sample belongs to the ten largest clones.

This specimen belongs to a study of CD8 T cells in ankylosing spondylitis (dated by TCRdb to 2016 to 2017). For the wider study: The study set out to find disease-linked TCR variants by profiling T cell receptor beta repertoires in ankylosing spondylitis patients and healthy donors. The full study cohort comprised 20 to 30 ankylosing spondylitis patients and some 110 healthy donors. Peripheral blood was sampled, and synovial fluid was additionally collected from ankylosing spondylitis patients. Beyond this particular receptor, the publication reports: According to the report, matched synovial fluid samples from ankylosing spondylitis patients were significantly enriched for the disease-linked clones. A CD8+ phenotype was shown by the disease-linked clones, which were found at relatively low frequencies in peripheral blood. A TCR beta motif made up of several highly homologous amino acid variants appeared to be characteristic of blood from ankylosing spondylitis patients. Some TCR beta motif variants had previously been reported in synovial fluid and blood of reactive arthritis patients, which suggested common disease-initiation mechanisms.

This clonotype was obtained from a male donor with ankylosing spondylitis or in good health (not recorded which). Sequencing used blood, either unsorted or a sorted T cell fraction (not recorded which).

For the CDR3, the sequence is CASSFAQVTDTQYF. The DNA reads as follows: TGTGCCAGCAGTTTTGCACAGGTCACAGATACGCAGTATTTT. Recombination connected TRBV12-3 or TRBV12-4 to TRBJ2-3; TRBD1 is perhaps the D gene, given 5 matching bases. Counted from cysteine to phenylalanine, this CDR3 has 14 amino acids. Only CDR3 DNA remains: 42 bases, in frame from the first base. The junction shows trimming of 3 bases on V and 2 bases on J, plus 9 bases between the germline ends.